Presented here are 21 T cell receptor beta chains from one specimen sequenced in a study of blood T cell repertoires in COVID-19 (dated by TCRdb to the early 2020s). The library was generated by the immunoSEQ multiplex PCR assay. TCRdb took over this immuneACCESS table, retaining in-frame rearrangements with V and J assigned. Such tables are incomplete; in checked studies, under half of the missing clones stem from an unresolved V gene, and the remainder is unexplained. Present in this sample are under 95,000 clones, approximately 80% of which were seen just once. The ten largest clonotypes hold around 11% of the sample. Sequencing used peripheral blood. These receptors were collected from a man between 65 and 85 years old with acute or convalescent COVID-19.

This chain links TRBV19 with TRBJ1-2, with D perhaps matching TRBD1 (5 bases). Germline CDR1 and CDR2: LNHDA and SQIVND (reference sequence). The V gene lost 7 bases and the J gene lost 5 bases, with 14 bases spanning the gap. The CDR3 length is 13 residues. The CDR3 nucleotides read TGTGCCAGTACTCGGACAATGCGGTATGGCTACACCTTC. Protein product: CASTRTMRYGYTF.

V usage is TRBV28 and J usage is TRBJ1-2, with unresolved D. In germline, CDR1 is MDHEN, CDR2 SYDVKM. Trimming stripped 6 bases from V and 3 bases from J, with 11 bases between. The CDR3 consists of 13 residues. CDR3 protein: CASRPGEDYGYTF. The CDR3 DNA sequence: TGTGCCAGCAGACCTGGAGAGGACTATGGCTACACCTTC.

This clone was seen only a few times. The chain couples TRBV11-2 to TRBJ1-2, with 8 bases lining up with TRBD1. V gave up 0 bases and J gave up 7 bases; unmatched junction bases: 4. This CDR3 has 14 amino acids. Germline loops: CDR1 SGHAT, CDR2 FQNNGV. CDR3 DNA sequence: TGTGCCAGCAGCTTAGAGGGACAGGTCTCTGGCTACACCTTC. The encoded protein is CASSLEGQVSGYTF.

The chain uses TRBV10-1 and TRBJ2-5; 8 nucleotides align to TRBD1. From germline, CDR1 is WNHNN and CDR2 SYGVQD (reference sequence). With 3 bases clipped from V and 2 bases from J, the junction kept 5 bases outside the gene matches. This CDR3 is built from 15 residues. CDR3 region: CASSDTGGPQETQYF. The CDR3, as DNA: TGCGCCAGCAGTGATACAGGGGGTCCGCAAGAGACCCAGTACTTC.

This clone was seen more than once but under ten times. The chain carries TRBV11-2 and TRBJ2-7; D uncertain. Looked up from germline, CDR1 is SGHAT and CDR2 is FQNNGV. This CDR3 contains 12 residues. Trimming took 0 bases from V and 2 from J, leaving 2 bases between them. The CDR3 region has the DNA TGTGCCAGCAGCTTAGACGCCTACGAGCAGTACGTC. As protein: CASSLDAYEQYV.

The gene calls are TRBV27 and TRBJ1-2; weak D call: TRBD1 (5 bases). The length of the CDR3 is 13 residues. Germline lookup yields CDR1 MNHEY and CDR2 SMNVEV (reference sequence). Trimming stripped 5 bases from V and 4 bases from J, with 11 bases between. The CDR3 sequence is CASSNTRVYGYTF. The CDR3 nucleotides read TGTGCCAGCAGTAACACCAGGGTCTATGGCTACACCTTC.

The chain joins TRBV9 to TRBJ2-7, with D tentatively TRBD2 (5 bases). CDR3 length: 15 residues. The ends were cut back, 0 bases at V and 3 bases at J, with 13 bases in the middle. Looked up from germline, CDR1 is SGDLS and CDR2 is YYNGEE. This CDR3 is CASSVGGGSYYEQYF. The CDR3 DNA sequence: TGTGCCAGCAGCGTAGGAGGCGGGTCCTACTACGAGCAGTACTTC.

The chain combines TRBV5-5 with TRBJ1-6; TRBD1 matches 7 bases. The junction had 3 bases not matched to a gene; V was cut back by 0 bases and J by 9 bases. The CDR3 covers 14 residues. Per germline, CDR1 SGHKS and CDR2 YYEKEE (reference sequence). The CDR3 is CASSLAGGVSPLHF. CDR3 nucleotides: TGTGCCAGCAGCTTGGCAGGGGGTGTTTCACCCCTCCACTTT.

The CDR3 bases are TGTGCCTGGAGTTCAGGGTCTGGGGCCAACGTCCTGACTTTC. Residues: CAWSSGSGANVLTF. V is TRBV30 and J is TRBJ2-6; TRBD1 is a possible D gene (5 bases). The CDR3 is made up of 14 amino acids. Germline values: CDR1 GTSNPN, CDR2 SVGIG (reference sequence). Between the trimmed V and J ends, which lost 2 bases and 1 base, there was a span of 6 bases.

The chain couples TRBV28 to TRBJ1-3; no firm D call. The V end lost 6 bases, the J end lost 0 bases, and 12 bases lay between the germline ends. Germline CDR1 reads MDHEN; CDR2 reads SYDVKM. This CDR3 contains 15 residues. The CDR3 is CASSPFSVSGNTIYF. The DNA for the CDR3 is TGTGCCAGCAGCCCCTTCTCAGTCTCTGGAAACACCATATATTTT.

The chain couples TRBV14 to TRBJ1-5; D call uncertain. The CDR3 is 12 amino acids. V shed 1 base and J shed 4 bases, with 2 bases lying between them. Germline V gives CDR1 SGHDN, CDR2 FVKESK. CDR3 DNA: TGTGCCAGCAGCCAAGCGAATCAGCCCCAGCATTTT. As protein: CASSQANQPQHF.

The chain links TRBV2 to TRBJ1-1; D call uncertain. Looked up from germline, CDR1 is SNHLY and CDR2 is FYNNEI. CDR3 length equals 10 residues. Deletions cut 7 bases from V and 7 bases from J, with 7 bases between. DNA of the CDR3: TGTGCCAGCATGACTTATGAAGCTTTCTTT. Protein: CASMTYEAFF.

V gene TRBV4-1 combines with J gene TRBJ1-2; 11 bases are shared with TRBD1. V lost 4 bases to trimming and J lost 7 bases; unmatched junction nucleotides: 8. The CDR3 runs 15 residues. The germline CDR1 and CDR2 sequences are MGHRA and YSYEKL. CDR3 DNA sequence: TGCGCCAGCAGCCGCCAGGGACAGGGGGATTCTGGCTACACCTTC. Its translation is CASSRQGQGDSGYTF.

The rearrangement uses TRBV5-1 and TRBJ2-7; D is unclear. V lost 0 bases, J lost 0 bases, and 7 bases lay in between. CDR3 size: 14 residues. Germline CDR1 reads SGHRS; CDR2 reads YFSETQ. In nucleotides, the CDR3 is TGCGCCAGCAGCTTGGACAGTAGCTCCTACGAGCAGTACTTC. This translates into CASSLDSSSYEQYF.

This clone has a single count. The V gene is TRBV24-1, the J gene TRBJ2-7, with a tentative D call TRBD1 (6 bases). The CDR3 runs to 14 residues. Per germline, CDR1 KGHDR and CDR2 SFDVKD. V dropped 5 bases and J dropped 3 bases, with 13 bases sitting between them. The CDR3 is CATSAGQFNYEQYF. CDR3 sequence (DNA): TGTGCCACCAGTGCCGGACAGTTTAACTACGAGCAGTACTTC.

The J gene is TRBJ1-2, the V gene TRBV5-6, with D unresolved. Germline CDR1 SGHDT, CDR2 YYEEEE. Between the trimmed V and J ends, which lost 0 bases and 0 bases, there was a span of 6 bases. The CDR3 runs 14 residues. CDR3 sequence (DNA): TGTGCCAGCAGCTTGGTCTCAGCTAACTATGGCTACACCTTC. This translates into CASSLVSANYGYTF.

This sequence joins TRBV7-9 and TRBJ2-5; 7 nucleotides match TRBD1. This CDR3 has 15 amino acids. Germline assignment: CDR1 SEHNR and CDR2 FQNEAQ (reference sequence). V was clipped by 6 bases and J by 3 bases; unmatched bases: 10. This CDR3 reads CASRNRTGDEETQYF. The CDR3 DNA follows: TGTGCCAGCAGAAATAGGACAGGTGATGAAGAGACCCAGTACTTC.

The chain couples TRBV11-2 to TRBJ1-5; 8 bases map to TRBD1. Germline values: CDR1 SGHAT, CDR2 FQNNGV. J lost 1 base, V lost 5 bases, and 7 bases had no gene match. This CDR3 region has 16 residues. CDR3 region: CASSPRTGRSNQPQHF. CDR3 sequence (DNA): TGTGCCAGCAGCCCAAGGACAGGGAGAAGCAATCAGCCCCAGCATTTT.

The chain links TRBV4-2 to TRBJ2-2, with TRBD2 matching over 8 bases. With V trimmed by 0 bases and J by 0 bases, 9 bases remained unmatched. The CDR3 spans 19 residues. Germline V lookup: CDR1 LGHNA, CDR2 YNFKEQ. In nucleotides, the CDR3 is TGTGCCAGCAGCCAAGATCTGGCTAGCGGGCTCGCGAACACCGGGGAGCTGTTTTTT. Amino acids: CASSQDLASGLANTGELFF.

This clone was counted a single time. V and J are TRBV4-1 and TRBJ2-7; D remains ambiguous. This CDR3 region has 14 residues. Trimming cost V 0 bases and J 0 bases, with 6 bases left between them. CDR1 and CDR2 from the germline V gene are MGHRA and YSYEKL. The CDR3 here is CASSQDVSSYEQYV. The CDR3 DNA is TGCGCCAGCAGCCAAGACGTTAGCTCCTACGAGCAGTACGTC.

V and J are TRBV7-8 and TRBJ1-4; TRBD1 matches at 9 bases. The germline V gene encodes CDR1 SGHVS and CDR2 FQNEAQ. Germline trimming cut 4 bases from V and 8 bases from J; bases unmatched to any gene: 14. This CDR3 contains 17 residues. The CDR3 loop is CASSSPGTGSIGEKLFF. Here the CDR3 DNA reads TGTGCCAGCAGCTCACCAGGGACAGGGAGTATTGGGGAAAAACTGTTTTTT. The entire variable domain, with the rest obtained from reference TRBV7-8 and TRBJ1-4, is as follows: GAGVSQSPRYKVAKRGQDVALRCDPISGHVSLFWYQQALGQGPEFLTYFQNEAQLDKSGLPSDRFFAERPEGSVSTLKIQRTQQEDSAVYLCASSSPGTGSIGEKLFFGSGTQLSVL.